This TCR beta chain originates from a study of blood T cell repertoires in COVID-19. Per the original data handling: Estimates of nucleated cell counts were drawn from the amplification of reference gene primers. Assay: immunoSEQ multiplex PCR; the TCRdb copy retains only in-frame clones and omits some. That table gives V, J and clone size, and the DNA gave D and trimming. The repertoire includes 150,000 to 200,000 clones, 80% to 85% of them detected once, and under 5.5% sits in the top ten. In germline, CDR1 is KGHSH, CDR2 LQKENI. This CDR3 has 20 amino acids. Trimming removed 3 bases from V and 0 bases from J; junction bases left unmatched: 13.

The source material was peripheral blood. The source of this sequence is a woman aged 25 to 45 with acute or convalescent COVID-19. This chain connects TRBV18 to TRBJ2-6; 8 bases fit TRBD1. The CDR3 spells CASSPRQTGTGHSGANVLTF. CDR3 nucleotide sequence: TGTGCCAGCTCACCGCGACAGACCGGGACAGGCCACTCTGGGGCCAACGTCCTGACTTTC.